This section outlines one TCR beta chain sequence together with its context. This CDR3 comprises 16 residues. Germline trimming cut 4 bases from V and 2 bases from J; bases unmatched to any gene: 3. Germline V lookup: CDR1 MNHEY, CDR2 SMNVEV (reference sequence). This sample is part of a study of blood T cell repertoires in COVID-19. Study-level background: Italy, Spain and the United States were the sources of the convalescent and acute COVID-19 samples.

Per the original data handling: Quantification of nucleated cells was approximated via reference gene primer amplification. Clones were read by immunoSEQ multiplex PCR, and TCRdb kept only the in-frame ones, dropping some. V and J calls and clone size are given by that table; D and trimming were obtained from the DNA. This repertoire shows 200,000 to 250,000 clones, around 82% found once; its top ten account for roughly 4.7%. The receptor was isolated from a woman in her 70s with acute or convalescent COVID-19. The chain is built from TRBV27 and TRBJ2-5; 14 bases map to TRBD2. Sample: peripheral blood. In nucleotides, the CDR3 is TGTGCCAGCAGTTCCCGACTAGCGGGGGGGCAAGAGACCCAGTACTTC. Protein product: CASSSRLAGGQETQYF.